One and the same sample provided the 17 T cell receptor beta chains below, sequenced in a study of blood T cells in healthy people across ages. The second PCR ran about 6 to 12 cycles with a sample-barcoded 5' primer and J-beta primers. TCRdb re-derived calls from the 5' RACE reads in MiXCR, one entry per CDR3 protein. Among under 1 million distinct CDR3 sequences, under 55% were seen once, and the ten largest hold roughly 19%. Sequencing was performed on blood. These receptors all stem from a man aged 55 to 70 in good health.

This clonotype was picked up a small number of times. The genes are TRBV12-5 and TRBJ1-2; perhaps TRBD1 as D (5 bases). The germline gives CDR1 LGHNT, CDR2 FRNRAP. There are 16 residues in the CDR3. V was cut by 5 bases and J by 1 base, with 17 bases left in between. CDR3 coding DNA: TGTGCTAGTGGTCTCCAGCCCCGGGACTTTAACTATGGCTACACCTTC. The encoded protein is CASGLQPRDFNYGYTF.

The CDR3 DNA reads TGTGCCAGCAGCTTAGCCGGGCCCGGGGGGGAGCAGTACTTC. Its translation: CASSLAGPGGEQYF. J is TRBJ2-7 and V is TRBV7-2; 7 bases are a match to TRBD2. The V gene end was trimmed by 0 bases and the J gene end by 7 bases; junction bases not matched to a gene: 6. CDR3 length equals 14 residues. Germline CDR1 SGHTA, CDR2 FQGNSA.

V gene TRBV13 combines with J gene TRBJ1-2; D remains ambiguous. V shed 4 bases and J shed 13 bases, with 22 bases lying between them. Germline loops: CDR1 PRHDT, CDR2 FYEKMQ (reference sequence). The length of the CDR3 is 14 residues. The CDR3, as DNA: TGTGCCAGCAGCTCACGTCCGGGTCTTCAAAACCCCACCTTC. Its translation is CASSSRPGLQNPTF.

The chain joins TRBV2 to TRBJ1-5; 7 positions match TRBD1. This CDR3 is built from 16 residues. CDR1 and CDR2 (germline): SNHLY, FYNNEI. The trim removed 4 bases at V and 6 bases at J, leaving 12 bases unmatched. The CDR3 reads CASSGELAGGAQPQHF. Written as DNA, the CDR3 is TGTGCCAGCAGTGGGGAGTTGGCAGGGGGTGCTCAGCCCCAGCATTTT.

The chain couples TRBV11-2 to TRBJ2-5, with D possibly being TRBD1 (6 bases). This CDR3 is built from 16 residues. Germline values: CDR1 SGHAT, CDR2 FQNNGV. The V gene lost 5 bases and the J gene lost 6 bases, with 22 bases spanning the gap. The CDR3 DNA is TGTGCCAGCAGCACGGGGACACCCAAAGGATTCCAGACCCAGTACTTC. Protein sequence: CASSTGTPKGFQTQYF.

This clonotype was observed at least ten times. This chain's CDR3 is CASSFSGNQETQYF. CDR3 coding DNA: TGTGCCAGCAGCTTTTCAGGAAACCAAGAGACCCAGTACTTC. V is TRBV7-9 and J is TRBJ2-5, with no clear D. V was shortened by 3 bases and J by 0 bases, with 8 bases between the two germline ends. The CDR3 extends over 14 amino acids. In germline, CDR1 is SEHNR, CDR2 FQNEAQ (reference sequence). The whole variable domain, remainder taken from reference TRBV7-9 and TRBJ2-5, is DTGVSQNPRHKITKRGQNVTFRCDPISEHNRLYWYRQTLGQGPEFLTYFQNEAQLEKSRLLSDRFSAERPKGSFSTLEIQRTEQGDSAMYLCASSFSGNQETQYFGPGTRLLVL.

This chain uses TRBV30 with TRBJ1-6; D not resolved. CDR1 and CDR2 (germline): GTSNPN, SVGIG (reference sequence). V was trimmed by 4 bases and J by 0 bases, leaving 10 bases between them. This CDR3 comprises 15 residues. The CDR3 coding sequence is TGTGCCTGGACTAGGCCGAGCTCCTATAATTCACCCCTCCACTTT. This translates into CAWTRPSSYNSPLHF.

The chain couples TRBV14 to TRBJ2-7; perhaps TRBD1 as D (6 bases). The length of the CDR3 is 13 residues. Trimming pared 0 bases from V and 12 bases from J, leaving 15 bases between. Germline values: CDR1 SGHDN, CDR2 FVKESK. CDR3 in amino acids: CASSQDLDSRPYF. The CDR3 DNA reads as TGTGCCAGCAGCCAAGATCTGGACAGCCGCCCGTACTTC.

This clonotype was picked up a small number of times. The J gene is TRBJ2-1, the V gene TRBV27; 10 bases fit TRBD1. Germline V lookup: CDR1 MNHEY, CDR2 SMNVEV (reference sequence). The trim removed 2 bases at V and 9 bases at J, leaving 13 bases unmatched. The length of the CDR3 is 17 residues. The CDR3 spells CASSLQHADRGVCEQFF. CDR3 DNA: TGTGCCAGCAGTTTACAGCATGCGGACAGGGGGGTCTGTGAGCAGTTCTTC.

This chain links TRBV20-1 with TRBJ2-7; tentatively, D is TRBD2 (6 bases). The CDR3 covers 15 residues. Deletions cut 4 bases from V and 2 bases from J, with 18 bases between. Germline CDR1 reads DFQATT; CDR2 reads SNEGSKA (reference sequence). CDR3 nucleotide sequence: TGCAGTGCTACCCGGGACTTAAGGACCACCTACGAGCAGTACTTC. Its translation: CSATRDLRTTYEQYF.

This CDR3 is CASSEAVLRGNYGYTF. CDR3 nucleotide sequence: TGTGCCAGCAGTGAAGCGGTTCTTCGAGGTAACTATGGCTACACCTTC. V usage is TRBV6-1 and J usage is TRBJ1-2; D remains unclear. V shed 0 bases and J shed 1 base, with 12 bases lying between them. CDR1 and CDR2 (germline): MNHNS, SASEGT. The CDR3 loop spans 16 amino acids.

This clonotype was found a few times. CDR3 loop: CASSLGTSSQYF. CDR3 sequence (DNA): TGTGCCAGCAGCCTTGGGACTAGCTCACAGTATTTT. The rearrangement uses TRBV12-3 or TRBV12-4 and TRBJ2-3; TRBD2 aligns across 9 bases. CDR3 length: 12 amino acids. After removal of 6 bases from V and 12 bases from J, the junction contained 7 bases not matched to a gene.

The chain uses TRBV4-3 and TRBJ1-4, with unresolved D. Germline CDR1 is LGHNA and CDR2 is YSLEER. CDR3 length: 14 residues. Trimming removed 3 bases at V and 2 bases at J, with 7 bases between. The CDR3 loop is CASSQDWTNEKLFF. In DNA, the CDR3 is TGCGCCAGCAGCCAGGACTGGACTAATGAAAAACTGTTTTTT.

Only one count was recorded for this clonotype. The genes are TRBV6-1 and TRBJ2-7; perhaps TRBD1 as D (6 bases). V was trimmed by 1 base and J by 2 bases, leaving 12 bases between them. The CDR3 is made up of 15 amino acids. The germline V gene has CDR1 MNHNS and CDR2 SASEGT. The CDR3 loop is CASSEGQGKTYEQYF. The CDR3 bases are TGTGCCAGCAGTGAAGGGCAGGGGAAGACCTACGAGCAGTACTTC.

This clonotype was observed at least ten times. The CDR3 loop reads CASSRQGTSTDTQYF. The CDR3 coding sequence is TGCGCCAGCAGCCGACAGGGAACTAGCACAGATACGCAGTATTTT. The chain couples TRBV4-1 to TRBJ2-3, with TRBD1 identical over 7 bases. CDR3 length: 15 residues. The germline V gene encodes CDR1 MGHRA and CDR2 YSYEKL. J gave up 0 bases and V 4 bases, and 4 bases lay outside the gene matches.

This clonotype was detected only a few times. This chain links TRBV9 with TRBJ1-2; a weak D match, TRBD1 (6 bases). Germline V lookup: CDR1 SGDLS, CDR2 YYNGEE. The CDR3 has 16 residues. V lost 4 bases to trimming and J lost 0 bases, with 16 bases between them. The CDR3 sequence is CASSLTGTPPNYGYTF. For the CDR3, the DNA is TGTGCCAGCAGCTTAACCGGGACACCTCCTAACTATGGCTACACCTTC.

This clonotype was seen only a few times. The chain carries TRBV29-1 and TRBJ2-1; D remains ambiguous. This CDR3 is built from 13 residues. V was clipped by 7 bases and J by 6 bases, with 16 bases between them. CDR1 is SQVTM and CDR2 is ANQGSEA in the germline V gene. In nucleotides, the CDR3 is TGCAGCGCCGCTGACCGATCCAGCAATGAGCAGTTCTTC. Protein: CSAADRSSNEQFF.